A single sample is the source of the 11 T cell receptor beta chains below, sequenced in a study of identical twins. A single record per CDR3 protein comes from TCRdb applying MiXCR to the 5' RACE reads. The sample comprises 1.5 million to 2 million distinct CDR3 sequences, about 32% of which are singletons, and approximately 0.29% rests with the top ten. The material sequenced was cord blood. All receptors come from a newborn girl in good health.

This clonotype has just a few counts. This chain connects TRBV6-2 or TRBV6-3 to TRBJ1-1; D is unresolved. Germline CDR1 reads MNHEY; CDR2 reads SVGEGT. This CDR3 has 14 residues. V lost 4 bases, J lost 1 base, and 10 bases lay in between. The CDR3 sequence: CASSSLHRNTEAFF. CDR3 nucleotide sequence: TGTGCCAGCAGTTCCCTCCACCGGAACACTGAAGCTTTCTTT.

The chain recombines TRBV15 with TRBJ2-1, with D maybe TRBD2 (5 bases). The CDR3 covers 13 residues. Trimming took 1 base from V and 5 from J, leaving 6 bases between them. Germline CDR1 reads LNHNV; CDR2 reads YYDKDF (reference sequence). The CDR3 here is CATSRVRDNEQFF. CDR3 DNA: TGTGCCACCAGCAGAGTGAGGGACAATGAGCAGTTCTTC.

The gene calls are TRBV7-9 and TRBJ2-7; D might be TRBD2 (7 bases). The CDR3 has 17 amino acids. With 4 bases removed from V and 0 bases from J, the gap between germline ends came to 19 bases. The germline V gene encodes CDR1 SEHNR and CDR2 FQNEAQ (reference sequence). The CDR3 spells CASSSLGFRGASYEQYF. CDR3 DNA: TGTGCCAGCAGCTCCCTCGGTTTCCGGGGGGCCTCCTACGAGCAGTACTTC.

V usage is TRBV27 and J usage is TRBJ2-7, with 9 bases identical to TRBD1. This CDR3 is 14 amino acids long. Trimming cost V 7 bases and J 2 bases; bases outside gene matches: 6. CDR1 and CDR2 from the germline V gene are MNHEY and SMNVEV (reference sequence). Here the CDR3 reads CASIKQGAPYEQYF. CDR3 in DNA: TGTGCCAGCATCAAACAGGGGGCTCCCTACGAGCAGTACTTC.

The V call is TRBV12-3 or TRBV12-4, the J call TRBJ1-5; tentatively, D is TRBD1 (6 bases). The length of the CDR3 is 16 residues. V lost 2 bases, J lost 2 bases, and 13 bases lay in between. CDR3 in amino acids: CASSLMGARGNQPQHF. The CDR3 DNA follows: TGTGCCAGCAGTTTAATGGGGGCAAGGGGCAATCAGCCCCAGCATTTT.

This clonotype was counted at least ten times. V gene TRBV20-1 combines with J gene TRBJ2-7; 7 bases are shared with TRBD2. V was pared by 8 bases and J by 0 bases, with 19 bases of the junction left unmatched. This CDR3 has 17 amino acids. CDR1 is DFQATT and CDR2 is SNEGSKA in the germline V gene (reference sequence). The CDR3 protein is CSSRKGRPGGPSYEQYF. DNA for the CDR3: TGCAGTTCACGCAAGGGACGACCGGGAGGTCCCTCCTACGAGCAGTACTTC.

This clonotype was picked up a small number of times. The CDR3 is CATHSTEGRSGNEQFF. The DNA of the CDR3 is TGTGCCACCCATTCGACAGAGGGGCGATCTGGGAATGAGCAGTTCTTC. V is TRBV5-6 and J is TRBJ2-1; TRBD1 or TRBD2 may be the D gene (5 bases each). Per the germline V gene, CDR1 is SGHDT and CDR2 is YYEEEE. The CDR3 length is 16 residues. The germline V and J ends were trimmed by 9 bases and 7 bases, with 26 bases remaining between them.

The J gene is TRBJ2-5, the V gene TRBV4-2, with unresolved D. Germline CDR1 reads LGHNA; CDR2 reads YNFKEQ. The CDR3 totals 13 residues. Trimming pared 3 bases from V and 11 bases from J, leaving 16 bases between. CDR3 amino acids: CASSQDRNNEQYF. CDR3 DNA: TGTGCCAGCAGCCAGGACCGAAACAATGAGCAGTACTTC.

The table lists this clonotype with many counts. The rearrangement links TRBV7-8 to TRBJ1-4, with a weak D call TRBD1 (5 bases). Per germline, CDR1 SGHVS and CDR2 FQNEAQ. This CDR3 has 17 residues. The V gene lost 0 bases and the J gene lost 0 bases, with 11 bases spanning the gap. The DNA of the CDR3 is TGTGCCAGCAGCTTAGCGCGGGACCCCTCAACTAATGAAAAACTGTTTTTT. Translating it yields CASSLARDPSTNEKLFF.

V and J are TRBV6-1 and TRBJ1-2, with a possible D match to TRBD1 (5 bases). The germline V and J ends were trimmed by 7 bases and 9 bases, with 24 bases remaining between them. The CDR3 totals 15 residues. Germline values: CDR1 MNHNS, CDR2 SASEGT. CDR3 residues: CASKGQALAGDSYTF. CDR3 DNA: TGTGCCAGCAAGGGGCAGGCATTAGCCGGGGATAGCTACACCTTC.

This clonotype was counted once. CDR3 protein: CASSFQGTSGSRNEQFF. As DNA, the CDR3 is TGTGCCAGCAGCTTCCAAGGGACTAGCGGGAGTAGGAATGAGCAGTTCTTC. The V call is TRBV7-2, the J call TRBJ2-1; the match to TRBD2 covers 14 bases. CDR1 SGHTA and CDR2 FQGNSA come from the germline V gene. The ends lost 3 bases at V and 7 bases at J; junction bases unmatched: 8. The CDR3 is 17 amino acids.